Sequencing of this TCR beta chain was carried out in a study of cytomegalovirus exposure and HLA in healthy donors. With regard to this clone: Its specificity is not known.

Study-level points and caveats: Later genetic work tied a missense DCLRE1C variant to beta-chain V and J trimming. Some segments of the V type, notably TRBV6-2 and TRBV6-3, were excluded as indistinguishable.

Trimming cost V 6 bases and J 4 bases, with 18 bases left between them. This CDR3 is built from 15 residues. The germline gives CDR1 MNHEY, CDR2 SVGAGI. The PCR used 60 Vbeta and 13 Jbeta primers. Here immunoSEQ multiplex PCR was the method, and the copy in TCRdb shows in-frame clones only, minus some. The table lists 83,000 or so clones, over 75% of them singletons. This TCR was sampled from a female donor in good health and CMV-seronegative. The sample comprised PBMCs. The J gene is TRBJ1-2, the V gene TRBV6-5; TRBD1 is a possible D gene (6 bases). As DNA, the CDR3 is TGTGCCAGCAGGTCACAGGGCCCTAGCCTCTATGGCTACACCTTC. Protein: CASRSQGPSLYGYTF.